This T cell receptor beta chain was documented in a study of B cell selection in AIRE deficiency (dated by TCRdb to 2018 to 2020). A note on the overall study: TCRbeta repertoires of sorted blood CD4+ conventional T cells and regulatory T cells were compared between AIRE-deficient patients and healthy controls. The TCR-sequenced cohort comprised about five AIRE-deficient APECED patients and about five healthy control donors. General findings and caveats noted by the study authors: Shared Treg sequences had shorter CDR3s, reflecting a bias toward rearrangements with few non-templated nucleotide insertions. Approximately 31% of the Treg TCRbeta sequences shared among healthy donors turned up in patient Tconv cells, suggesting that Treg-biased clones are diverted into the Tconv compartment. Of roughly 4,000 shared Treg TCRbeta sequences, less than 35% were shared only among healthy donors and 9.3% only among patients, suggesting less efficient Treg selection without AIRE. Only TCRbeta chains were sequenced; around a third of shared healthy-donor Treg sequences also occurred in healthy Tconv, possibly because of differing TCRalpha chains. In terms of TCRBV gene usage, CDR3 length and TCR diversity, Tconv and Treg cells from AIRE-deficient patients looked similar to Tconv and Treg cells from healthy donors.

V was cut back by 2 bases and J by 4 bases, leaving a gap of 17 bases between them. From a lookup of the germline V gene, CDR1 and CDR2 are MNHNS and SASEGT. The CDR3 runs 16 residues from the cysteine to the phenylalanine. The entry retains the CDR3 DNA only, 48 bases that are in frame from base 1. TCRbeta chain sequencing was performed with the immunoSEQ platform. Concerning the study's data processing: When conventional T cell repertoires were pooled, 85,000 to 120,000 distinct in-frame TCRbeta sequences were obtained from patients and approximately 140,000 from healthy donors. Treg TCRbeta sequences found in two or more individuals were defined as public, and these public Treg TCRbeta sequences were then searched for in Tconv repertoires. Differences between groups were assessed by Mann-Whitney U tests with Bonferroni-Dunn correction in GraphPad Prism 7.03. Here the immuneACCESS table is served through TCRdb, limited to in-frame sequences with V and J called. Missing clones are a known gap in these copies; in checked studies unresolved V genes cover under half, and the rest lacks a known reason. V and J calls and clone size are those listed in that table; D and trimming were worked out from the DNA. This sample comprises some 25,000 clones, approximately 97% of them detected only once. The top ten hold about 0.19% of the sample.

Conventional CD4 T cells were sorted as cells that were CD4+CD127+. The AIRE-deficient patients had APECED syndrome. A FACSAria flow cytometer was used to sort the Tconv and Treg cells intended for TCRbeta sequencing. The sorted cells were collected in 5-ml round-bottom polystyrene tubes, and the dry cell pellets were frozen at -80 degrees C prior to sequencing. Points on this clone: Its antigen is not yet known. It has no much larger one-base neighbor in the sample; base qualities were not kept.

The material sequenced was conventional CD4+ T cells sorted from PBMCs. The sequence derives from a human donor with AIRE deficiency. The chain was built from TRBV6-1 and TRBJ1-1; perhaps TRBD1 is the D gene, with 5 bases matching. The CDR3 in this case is CASSEFLGVRGTEAFF. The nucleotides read TGTGCCAGCAGTGAATTTTTGGGGGTTCGGGGCACTGAAGCTTTCTTT.